The 21 T cell receptor beta chains below all came from one sample that was sequenced in a study of cytomegalovirus exposure and HLA in healthy donors. A multiplex PCR was run with 60 Vbeta primers and 13 Jbeta primers. TCRdb's table, derived via immunoSEQ multiplex PCR, lists solely in-frame clones and lacks some. The data contain approximately 160,000 clones, 60% to 85% of them seen just once; the ten biggest clones take up around 7%. The source material was PBMCs. These TCRs come from a middle-aged woman in good health and CMV-seropositive.

This sequence joins TRBV4-3 and TRBJ2-5; TRBD1 aligns across 9 bases. The CDR3 is made up of 15 amino acids. V gave up 3 bases and J gave up 3 bases; unmatched junction bases: 5. The V gene's germline CDR1 is LGHNA and CDR2 YSLEER. The CDR3 region is CASSQGQGREETQYF. For the CDR3, the DNA is TGCGCCAGCAGCCAGGGACAGGGCAGGGAAGAGACCCAGTACTTC.

The J gene is TRBJ1-1, the V gene TRBV18; 7 nucleotides line up with TRBD1. CDR1 is KGHSH and CDR2 is LQKENI in the germline V gene. The CDR3 has 14 residues. Losses at the gene ends were 3 bases for V and 5 bases for J; bases not matched to a gene: 6. In DNA form, the CDR3 reads TGTGCCAGCTCACCCTACCTACAGGGGACTGAAGCTTTCTTT. This translates into CASSPYLQGTEAFF.

This sequence joins TRBV4-2 and TRBJ2-3, with TRBD2 matching 13 bases. Trimming cost V 4 bases and J 0 bases; bases outside gene matches: 10. Germline V gene sequence: CDR1 LGHNA, CDR2 YNFKEQ. The CDR3 contains 19 residues. The CDR3 region is CASSRVLAGGLSSTDTQYF. The CDR3 DNA is TGTGCCAGCAGCCGTGTACTAGCGGGGGGGCTGTCTAGCACAGATACGCAGTATTTT.

J is TRBJ2-6 and V is TRBV7-6, with TRBD1 matching 12 bases. The CDR3 is 18 amino acids. Germline CDR1 is SGHVS and CDR2 is FNYEAQ. After removal of 1 base from V and 6 bases from J, the junction contained 7 bases not matched to a gene. The CDR3 region is CASSLGPGQGAEANVLTF. CDR3 nucleotides: TGTGCCAGCAGCTTAGGACCGGGACAGGGGGCTGAGGCCAACGTCCTGACTTTC.

The V call is TRBV4-3, the J call TRBJ2-3, with 10 bases identical to TRBD2. The V and J ends lost 0 bases and 4 bases, in that order; junction bases with no gene match: 7. Germline V gives CDR1 LGHNA, CDR2 YSLEER. This CDR3 is 17 amino acids long. The CDR3: CASSQDRSGGVADTQYF. CDR3 nucleotides: TGCGCCAGCAGCCAAGATCGCAGCGGGGGGGTGGCAGATACGCAGTATTTT.

This clone was observed a single time. The genes are TRBV13 and TRBJ2-6; 13 positions match TRBD2. The ends lost 0 bases at V and 1 base at J; junction bases unmatched: 3. Per the germline V gene, CDR1 is PRHDT and CDR2 is FYEKMQ (reference sequence). The CDR3 is 19 residues long. CDR3 nucleotide sequence: TGTGCCAGCAGCTTAGGACTAGCGGGGGGGCCGTCTGGGGCCAACGTCCTGACTTTC. Translating gives CASSLGLAGGPSGANVLTF.

There are a few counts of this clone. V usage is TRBV4-2 and J usage is TRBJ2-2, with TRBD2 identical over 12 bases. Per germline, CDR1 LGHNA and CDR2 YNFKEQ. This CDR3 spans 18 amino acids. V lost 1 base and J lost 0; bases outside the gene matches: 3. In DNA, the CDR3 is TGTGCCAGCAGCCAAGCGGCTAGCGGGGGGGCGAACACCGGGGAGCTGTTTTTT. The encoded protein is CASSQAASGGANTGELFF.

The V gene is TRBV7-9, the J gene TRBJ1-2; the D gene is possibly TRBD1 (5 bases). V was pared by 11 bases and J by 0 bases, with 7 bases between. Germline CDR1 reads SEHNR; CDR2 reads FQNEAQ (reference sequence). The CDR3 has 11 amino acids. The CDR3 sequence is CAGGTNYGYTF. In DNA, the CDR3 is TGTGCCGGGGGGACTAACTATGGCTACACCTTC.

As regards this clone: Relative to the germline gene, one junction end is altered; a read error may explain this. This chain connects TRBV2 to TRBJ1-2; no firm D call. Germline CDR1 is SNHLY and CDR2 is FYNNEI. There are 12 residues in the CDR3. The CDR3 DNA sequence: TGTGCCAGCGCTGGGAGCTTCTATAGCTACACCTTC. Protein: CASAGSFYSYTF.

The chain joins TRBV19 to TRBJ1-4; D call uncertain. The CDR3 consists of 13 residues. Germline-derived CDR1 and CDR2 are LNHDA and SQIVND (reference sequence). V lost 3 bases and J 11 bases, leaving 13 bases between the germline ends. CDR3 coding DNA: TGTGCCAGTAGTATTTTCATTTCCGGGAAACTGTTTTTT. Residues: CASSIFISGKLFF.

The chain recombines TRBV6-1 with TRBJ2-1; maybe TRBD1 (6 bases). The germline CDR1 and CDR2 sequences are MNHNS and SASEGT. The CDR3 length is 15 residues. The V end lost 6 bases, the J end lost 4 bases, and 16 bases lay between the germline ends. The CDR3 bases are TGTGCCAGCAGGGGCAGGACAGAACTTTACAATGAGCAGTTCTTC. Its translation is CASRGRTELYNEQFF.

J is TRBJ1-1 and V is TRBV5-1; possibly TRBD1 for D (5 bases). The CDR3 covers 14 residues. Germline V lookup: CDR1 SGHRS, CDR2 YFSETQ. Trimming removed 5 bases from V and 3 bases from J, with 14 bases in between. The CDR3 bases are TGCGCCAGCAGTTCGGGGGGTGCGGACACTGAAGCTTTCTTT. This encodes CASSSGGADTEAFF.

The rearrangement joins TRBV5-1 to TRBJ1-1, with TRBD1 matching over 8 bases. The CDR3 consists of 14 residues. Germline loops: CDR1 SGHRS, CDR2 YFSETQ. The V segment lost 3 bases and the J segment 5 bases; nucleotides outside the gene matches: 6. The CDR3 DNA reads TGCGCCAGCAGCTCACAGGGGGGTACTACTGAAGCTTTCTTT. Its translation is CASSSQGGTTEAFF.

The rearrangement uses TRBV7-9 and TRBJ2-7; 8 bases agree with TRBD1. The CDR3 loop spans 15 amino acids. Germline assignment: CDR1 SEHNR and CDR2 FQNEAQ (reference sequence). With 5 bases clipped from V and 3 bases from J, the junction kept 9 bases outside the gene matches. The CDR3 sequence is CASSHSDRANYEQYF. The CDR3 DNA sequence: TGTGCCAGCAGCCACTCGGACAGGGCGAACTACGAGCAGTACTTC.

This clone was found a few times. V usage is TRBV25-1 and J usage is TRBJ1-6; D is ambiguous. Germline loops: CDR1 MGHDK, CDR2 SYGVNS. Deletions cut 8 bases from V and 10 bases from J, with 12 bases between. The CDR3 runs 12 residues. CDR3 residues: CASALGPSPLHF. The CDR3 region has the DNA TGTGCCAGCGCCCTAGGCCCCTCACCCCTCCACTTT. The variable domain in full, with the rest retrieved from reference TRBV25-1 and TRBJ1-6, is EADIYQTPRYLVIGTGKKITLECSQTMGHDKMYWYQQDPGMELHLIHYSYGVNSTEKGDLSSESTVSRIRTEHFPLTLESARPSHTSQYLCASALGPSPLHFGNGTRLTVT.

The chain has TRBV15 and TRBJ1-1; D might be TRBD1 (6 bases). The CDR3 is 15 residues long. The V end lost 5 bases, the J end lost 1 base, and 14 bases lay between the germline ends. The germline gives CDR1 LNHNV, CDR2 YYDKDF (reference sequence). The CDR3 sequence is CATSSQGKRNTEAFF. CDR3 sequence (DNA): TGTGCCACCAGCTCCCAGGGGAAACGGAACACTGAAGCTTTCTTT.

This clone was observed a few times. The rearrangement links TRBV7-2 to TRBJ2-1; possibly TRBD1 for D (6 bases). From germline, CDR1 is SGHTA and CDR2 FQGNSA. Deletions cut 5 bases from V and 7 bases from J, with 12 bases between. The CDR3 is 13 amino acids. CDR3 DNA: TGTGCCAGCAGCGTGACGGGACAAAATGAGCAGTTCTTC. It is translated as CASSVTGQNEQFF.

This clone was observed a handful of times. This chain links TRBV7-8 with TRBJ1-5, with TRBD1 matching 9 bases. The CDR3 extends over 15 amino acids. The trim removed 4 bases at V and 5 bases at J, leaving 6 bases unmatched. From germline, CDR1 is SGHVS and CDR2 FQNEAQ. For the CDR3, the DNA is TGTGCCAGCAGCTCAGGACAGGGGTTTTATCAGCCCCAGCATTTT. Residues: CASSSGQGFYQPQHF.

This clone was observed a few times. This sequence joins TRBV2 and TRBJ1-2, with D possibly being TRBD1 (5 bases). The V end was cut by 4 bases, the J end by 5 bases, with 14 bases between. The CDR3 length is 14 residues. In germline, CDR1 is SNHLY, CDR2 FYNNEI. Here the CDR3 reads CASSGDSTRYGYTF. The DNA of the CDR3 is TGTGCCAGCAGTGGGGACTCAACGCGGTATGGCTACACCTTC.

The chain recombines TRBV30 with TRBJ1-2; unclear D gene. V lost 2 bases and J lost 8, with 12 bases in between. CDR1 and CDR2 from the germline V gene are GTSNPN and SVGIG (reference sequence). CDR3 size: 12 residues. DNA of the CDR3: TGTGCCTGGAGTCGATACGCGGGGGGCTACACCTTC. Translated: CAWSRYAGGYTF.

V is TRBV5-4 and J is TRBJ2-7; 7 bases are a match to TRBD1. The CDR3 is 14 residues long. Trimming cost V 2 bases and J 6 bases; bases outside gene matches: 8. Germline-derived CDR1 and CDR2 are SGHNT and YYREEE (reference sequence). As DNA, the CDR3 is TGTGCCAGCAGCTTAGTTGACAGGGTAAGCGAGCAGTACTTC. It codes for CASSLVDRVSEQYF.